This TCR beta chain was recorded in a study of T cell repertoires in cytomegalovirus infection (dated by TCRdb to about 2019). Regarding the research as a whole: Alongside well-studied HLA-B-restricted epitopes, the peptide stimulations were aimed at recently identified HLA-C-restricted CMV epitopes, whose presentation resists viral immunomodulation. Donor HLA type was relevant to the analysis, because carriage of CMV infection together with the matching HLA type was indicated by public TCR beta signatures.

Reading the germline V gene gives CDR1 SQVTM and CDR2 ANQGSEA. The CDR3 numbers 14 residues from cysteine through phenylalanine. Just the 42-base CDR3 DNA is kept, in frame starting at base 1. The trim is 7 bases for V and 0 bases for J, with a gap of 14 bases between the germline ends. The paper as a whole reports these results and caveats: Carriers of CMV infection plus the relevant HLA type were discriminated by the cumulative frequency of public TCR beta family members in the study cohort and in an independent roughly 340-donor cohort. In the ex vivo response, HLA-C-restricted CMV-specific TCR beta clonotypes were dominant, and in two of eight donors the single most frequent clonotype came from this HLA-C-restricted group.

The treatment or condition label here, explained by the study, means: in vitro stimulation with specific CMV peptide epitopes to enrich CMV-specific T cells. Sequencing used an Illumina HiSeq 1500. TCRdb itself trimmed the public reads at Q25 with fastp, ran MiXCR and retained productive beta chains. Duplicate CDR3 protein sequences are folded into a single record with the most common DNA and genes. The sample includes around 360,000 distinct CDR3 sequences, with roughly 34% observed a single time. The ten biggest clones cover about 13% of the sample. In this sample, this clonotype turned up many times. Which antigen it targets is not known. Per-base quality was not reported, and no clone a single base away is much larger than it.

The input for sequencing was cultured PBMCs, taken from culture after CMV antigen stimulation. The chain uses TRBV29-1 and TRBJ2-3; TRBD1 could be the D gene, as 6 bases match. This receptor was obtained from a human donor in good health (CMV status not recorded). Some clones in this sample may be carry-over from other donors' samples. The DNA is TGCAGCGCCGCTGACAGGAAGAGCACAGATACGCAGTATTTT. Translated, it gives CSAADRKSTDTQYF.